This TCR beta chain was identified in a study of OX40 agonist ivuxolimab in advanced cancers. A note on the overall study: The costimulatory receptor OX40 (CD134) was targeted by ivuxolimab, a fully human IgG2 agonistic monoclonal antibody. Peripheral TCRbeta sequencing was intended to test whether TCR sequence diversity was altered and clonal T-cell expansion was caused by ivuxolimab. Prior anti-PD-1, anti-PD-L1 or anti-CTLA-4 therapy was permitted, and checkpoint inhibitors had been received by roughly 42% of dose-escalation patients. Partial responses occurred in three dose-escalation patients: two with cutaneous melanoma and one with hepatocellular carcinoma. A male proportion of 70% to 90% and a mean age of 60 years, ranging from 23 to 79, were recorded for the dose-escalation cohort. Of the roughly 51 patients in dose escalation, 19 had hepatocellular carcinoma, roughly 15 had melanoma, 9 had renal cell carcinoma and 9 had head and neck cancer. The paper describes the monotherapy dose-escalation part (N ≈ 52 patients) of the phase I trial of ivuxolimab. Intravenous ivuxolimab was administered to patients every 2 weeks at six dose levels: 0.01, 0.1, 0.3, 1.5, 3 and 10 mg/kg. The paper's findings and limits, for the study overall: Which antigens the clonally expanded peripheral T cells were specific for was not determined. On average, CD8+ T cells showed more expanded clones than CD4+ T cells after ivuxolimab. At doses of 0.1 to 3.0 mg/kg, clonal expansion of both CD4+ and CD8+ T cells in blood was seen between baseline and week 6. Low levels of normalized T-cell clonal expansion were also seen in some nonresponding patients. Partial responders in the 0.1-3.0 mg/kg groups had among the lowest normalized peripheral clonal expansion, especially among CD8+ T cells.

Genomic DNA was isolated from the sorted cells so that the TCRbeta CDR3 region could be sequenced. The immunoSEQ Assay was used to sequence the TCRbeta CDR3 regions. Imported from immuneACCESS, the table was reduced by TCRdb to in-frame sequences with V and J called. These copies leave out some clones; in studies compared against another copy, an unresolved V gene accounts for under half, and the cause of the remainder is not known. This sample is represented by approximately 74,000 clones; just over 90% of them were singletons. 5% to 7% of the sample belongs to the ten largest clones. Patients with autoimmune disease history or receiving systemic immunosuppression were excluded from the trial. In every dose cohort, peripheral blood was drawn for TCR sequencing at baseline, cycle 4 day 1, and cycle 7 day 1. The samples were taken from a phase I, first-in-human, multicenter, open-label dose-escalation trial of ivuxolimab. Adults with locally advanced or metastatic melanoma, renal cell carcinoma, hepatocellular carcinoma or head and neck squamous cell carcinoma were enrolled in the trial. Before TCR sequencing, CD4+ T cells and CD8+ T cells from peripheral blood were sorted into separate populations.

A distance of 8 bases separates the germline ends of V and J, which lose 2 bases and 4 bases respectively. CDR3 length: 13 amino acids, cysteine to phenylalanine. Only CDR3 DNA is held: 39 bases, read in frame from base 1. The germline V gene (reference sequence) gives CDR1 as MNHEY and CDR2 as SMNVEV. This clone was recorded once. Its binding antigen is unknown. No base-level quality is on record; no much larger clone is a single base apart. This sequence uses TRBV27 and TRBJ1-1, and perhaps TRBD1 as D gene, on 5 matching bases. Material: CD4+ or CD8+ T cells sorted from blood, obtained in a trial of the OX40 agonist ivuxolimab. The TCR originated in an adult with an advanced solid tumor such as melanoma, head and neck, liver or kidney cancer. This receptor has the CDR3 CASSLGDGTEAFF. Read as DNA, the sequence is TGTGCCAGCAGTTTAGGGGACGGCACTGAAGCTTTCTTT.